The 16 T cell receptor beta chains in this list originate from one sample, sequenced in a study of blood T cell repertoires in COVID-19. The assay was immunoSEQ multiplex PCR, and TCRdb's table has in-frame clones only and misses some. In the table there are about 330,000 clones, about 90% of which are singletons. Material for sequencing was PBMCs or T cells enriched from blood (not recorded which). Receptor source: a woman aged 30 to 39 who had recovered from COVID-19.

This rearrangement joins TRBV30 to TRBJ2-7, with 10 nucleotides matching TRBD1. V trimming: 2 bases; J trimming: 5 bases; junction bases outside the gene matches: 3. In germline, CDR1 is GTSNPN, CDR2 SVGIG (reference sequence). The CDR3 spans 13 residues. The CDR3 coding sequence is TGTGCCTGGAGTCGGGACAGGGGCCACGAGCAGTACTTC. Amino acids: CAWSRDRGHEQYF.

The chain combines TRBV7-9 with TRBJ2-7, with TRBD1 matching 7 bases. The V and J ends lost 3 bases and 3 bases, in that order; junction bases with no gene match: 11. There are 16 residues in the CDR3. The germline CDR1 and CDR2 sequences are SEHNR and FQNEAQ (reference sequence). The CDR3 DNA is TGTGCCAGCAGCTTTACAGGGGTTTCCCTAAACTACGAGCAGTACTTC. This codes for CASSFTGVSLNYEQYF.

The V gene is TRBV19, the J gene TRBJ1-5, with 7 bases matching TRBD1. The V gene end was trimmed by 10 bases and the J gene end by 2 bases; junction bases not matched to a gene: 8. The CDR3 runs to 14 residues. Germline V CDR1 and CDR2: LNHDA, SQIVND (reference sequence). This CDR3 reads CATRGLERNQPQHF. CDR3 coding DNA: TGTGCCACCAGGGGGTTGGAGCGCAATCAGCCCCAGCATTTT.

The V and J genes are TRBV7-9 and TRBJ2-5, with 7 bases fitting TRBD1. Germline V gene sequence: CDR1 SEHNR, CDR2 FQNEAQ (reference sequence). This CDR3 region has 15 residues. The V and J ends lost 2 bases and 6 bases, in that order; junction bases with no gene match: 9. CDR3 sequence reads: CASSLTLQGLQTQYF. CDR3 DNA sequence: TGTGCCAGCAGCTTAACATTACAGGGGCTGCAGACCCAGTACTTC.

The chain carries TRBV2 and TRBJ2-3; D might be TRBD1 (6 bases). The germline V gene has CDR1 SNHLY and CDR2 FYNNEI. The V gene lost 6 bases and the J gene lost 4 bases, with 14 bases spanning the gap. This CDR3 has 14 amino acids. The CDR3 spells CASRRQARSDTQYF. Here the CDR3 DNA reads TGTGCCAGCAGGAGACAGGCCCGGTCAGATACGCAGTATTTT.

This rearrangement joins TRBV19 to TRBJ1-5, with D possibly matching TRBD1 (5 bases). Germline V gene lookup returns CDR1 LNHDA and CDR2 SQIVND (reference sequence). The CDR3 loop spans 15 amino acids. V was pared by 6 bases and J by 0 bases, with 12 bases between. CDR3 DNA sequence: TGTGCCAGTAGAGAGACAGTTTATAGCAATCAGCCCCAGCATTTT. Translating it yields CASRETVYSNQPQHF. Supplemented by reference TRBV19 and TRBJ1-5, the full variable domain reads DGGITQSPKYLFRKEGQNVTLSCEQNLNHDAMYWYRQDPGQGLRLIYYSQIVNDFQKGDIAEGYSVSREKKESFPLTVTSAQKNPTAFYLCASRETVYSNQPQHFGDGTRLSIL.

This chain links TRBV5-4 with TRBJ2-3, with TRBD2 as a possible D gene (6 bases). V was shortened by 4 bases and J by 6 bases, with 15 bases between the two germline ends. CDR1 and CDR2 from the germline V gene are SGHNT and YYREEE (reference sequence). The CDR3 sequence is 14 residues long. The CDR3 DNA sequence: TGTGCCAGCAGCCCGTGGACGGGAGACGATACGCAGTATTTT. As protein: CASSPWTGDDTQYF.

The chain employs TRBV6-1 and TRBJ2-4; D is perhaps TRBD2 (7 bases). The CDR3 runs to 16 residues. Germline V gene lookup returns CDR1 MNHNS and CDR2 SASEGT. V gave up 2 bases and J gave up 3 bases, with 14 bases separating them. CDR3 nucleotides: TGTGCCAGCAGTGAATGGGGGGGGCAGGGCAAAAACATTCAGTACTTC. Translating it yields CASSEWGGQGKNIQYF.

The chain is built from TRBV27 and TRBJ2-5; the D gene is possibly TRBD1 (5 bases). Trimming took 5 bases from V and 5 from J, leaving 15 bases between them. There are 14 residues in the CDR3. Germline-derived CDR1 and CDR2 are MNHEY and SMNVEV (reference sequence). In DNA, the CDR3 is TGTGCCAGCAGTCCTCCAGGGATACGGGAGACCCAGTACTTC. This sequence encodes CASSPPGIRETQYF.

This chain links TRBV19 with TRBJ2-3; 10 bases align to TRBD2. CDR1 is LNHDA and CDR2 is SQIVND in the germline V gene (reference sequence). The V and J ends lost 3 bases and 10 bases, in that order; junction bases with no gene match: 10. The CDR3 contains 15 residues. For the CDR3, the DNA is TGTGCCAGTAGTATCGGGACTAGCGTCAACGGGCCGCAGTATTTT. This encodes CASSIGTSVNGPQYF. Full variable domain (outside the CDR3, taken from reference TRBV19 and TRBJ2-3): DGGITQSPKYLFRKEGQNVTLSCEQNLNHDAMYWYRQDPGQGLRLIYYSQIVNDFQKGDIAEGYSVSREKKESFPLTVTSAQKNPTAFYLCASSIGTSVNGPQYFGPGTRLTVL.

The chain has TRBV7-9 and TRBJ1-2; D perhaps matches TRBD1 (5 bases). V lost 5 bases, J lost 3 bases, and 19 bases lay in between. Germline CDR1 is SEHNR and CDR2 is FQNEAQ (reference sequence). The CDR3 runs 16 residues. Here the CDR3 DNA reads TGTGCCAGCAGCAGGGGCGGAGGGTTAGGCGACTATGGCTACACCTTC. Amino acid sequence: CASSRGGGLGDYGYTF. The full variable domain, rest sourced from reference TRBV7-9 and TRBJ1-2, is DTGVSQNPRHKITKRGQNVTFRCDPISEHNRLYWYRQTLGQGPEFLTYFQNEAQLEKSRLLSDRFSAERPKGSFSTLEIQRTEQGDSAMYLCASSRGGGLGDYGYTFGSGTRLTVV.

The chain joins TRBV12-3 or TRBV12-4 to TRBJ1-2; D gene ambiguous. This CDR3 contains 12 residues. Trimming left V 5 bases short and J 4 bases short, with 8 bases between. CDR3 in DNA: TGTGCCAGCAGTCGAGACACCTATGGCTACACCTTC. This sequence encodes CASSRDTYGYTF.

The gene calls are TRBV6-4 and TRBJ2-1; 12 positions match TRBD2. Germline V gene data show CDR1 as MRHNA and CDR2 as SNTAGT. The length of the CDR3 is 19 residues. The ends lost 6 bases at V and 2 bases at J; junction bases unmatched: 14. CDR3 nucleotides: TGTGCCAGCAGCCCTCTAGCGGGGGGGCCCCACCTCCCCTACAATGAGCAGTTCTTC. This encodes CASSPLAGGPHLPYNEQFF.

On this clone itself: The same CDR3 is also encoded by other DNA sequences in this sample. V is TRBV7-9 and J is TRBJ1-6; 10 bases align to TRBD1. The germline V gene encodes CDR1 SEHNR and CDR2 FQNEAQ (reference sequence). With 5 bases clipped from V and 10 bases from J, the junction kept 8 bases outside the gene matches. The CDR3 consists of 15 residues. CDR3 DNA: TGTGCCAGCAGCCTTGGACAGGGGGTGGGATCACCCCTCCACTTT. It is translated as CASSLGQGVGSPLHF.

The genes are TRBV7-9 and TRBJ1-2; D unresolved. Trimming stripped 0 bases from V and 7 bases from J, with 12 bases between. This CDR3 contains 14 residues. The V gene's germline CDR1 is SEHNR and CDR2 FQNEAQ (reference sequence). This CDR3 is CASSLALSPRGYTF. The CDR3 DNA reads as TGTGCCAGCAGCTTAGCCCTAAGCCCCCGTGGCTACACCTTC.

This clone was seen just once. The CDR3 loop is CASSLSLGLDEQFF. The CDR3 region has the DNA TGTGCCAGCAGCTTATCCCTGGGCTTGGATGAGCAGTTCTTC. V is TRBV7-9 and J is TRBJ2-1; D uncertain. V shed 2 bases and J shed 8 bases, with 13 bases lying between them. CDR3 size: 14 residues. Germline V gene sequence: CDR1 SEHNR, CDR2 FQNEAQ (reference sequence). Combining the CDR3 with reference TRBV7-9 and TRBJ2-1 gives the whole variable domain DTGVSQNPRHKITKRGQNVTFRCDPISEHNRLYWYRQTLGQGPEFLTYFQNEAQLEKSRLLSDRFSAERPKGSFSTLEIQRTEQGDSAMYLCASSLSLGLDEQFFGPGTRLTVL.